This is a list of T cell receptor beta chains from one sample in a study of cytomegalovirus exposure and HLA in healthy donors. Sequenced by immunoSEQ multiplex PCR; TCRdb stores in-frame clones only, minus some. The sample lists roughly 160,000 clones, 80% occurring once. Material for sequencing was PBMCs. The origin of the receptors is a man aged 25-45 years in good health and CMV-seronegative. Both conserved end residues are part of each CDR3. D genes are given only for firm matches. Rows give clone size only sometimes, using once, few, many, or a class for an expanded clone.

v_gene	j_gene	abundance	d_gene	CDR3nt	CDR3aa
TRBV5-1	TRBJ1-3	NA	NA	TGCGCCAGCAGCTTGGCCGGAGGGAGCTCTGGAAACACCATATATTTT	CASSLAGGSSGNTIYF
TRBV19	TRBJ2-2	NA	TRBD1	TGTGCCAGTAGTATTGGACAGGGGGCTCGCACCGGGGAGCTGTTTTTT	CASSIGQGARTGELFF
TRBV5-1	TRBJ1-1	NA	TRBD1	TGCGCCAGCAGCGCGACCCCAGGGGGCTCTGAAGCTTTCTTT	CASSATPGGSEAFF
TRBV6-5	TRBJ2-1	NA	TRBD2	TGTGCCAGCAGTTACTCGGGCGGGGGACGCAATGAGCAGTTCTTC	CASSYSGGGRNEQFF
TRBV5-6	TRBJ1-1	NA	NA	TGTGCCAGCAGCTTAACAGGGAAGAACACTGAAGCTTTCTTT	CASSLTGKNTEAFF
TRBV28	TRBJ1-5	NA	NA	TGTGCCAGCAGTTCCCCAGGCCTAACCAATCAGCCCCAGCATTTT	CASSSPGLTNQPQHF
TRBV6-1	TRBJ1-4	NA	NA	TGTGCCAGCAACAGGGCCCCTAATGAAAAACTGTTTTTT	CASNRAPNEKLFF
TRBV2	TRBJ2-1	NA	NA	TGTGCCAGCGGTTTGTTCGAGGGAGAGAAGCAGTTCTTC	CASGLFEGEKQFF
TRBV5-1	TRBJ1-4	NA	TRBD1	TGCGCCAGCAGCCTCAGGGGGAATAATGAAAAACTGTTTTTT	CASSLRGNNEKLFF
TRBV30	TRBJ1-5	NA	NA	TGTGCCTGGAGTGCCCTTCGACGGACAACGCTGGGGGGGGTTGGTCAGCCCCAGCATTTT	CAWSALRRTTLGGVGQPQHF
TRBV7-2	TRBJ2-1	NA	TRBD2	TGTGCCAGCAGCTTTACTAGCGGGGGGGCGCAGTTCTTC	CASSFTSGGAQFF
TRBV19	TRBJ2-2	NA	NA	TGTGCCAGTAGTATAGTCACGAACACCGGGGAGCTGTTTTTT	CASSIVTNTGELFF
TRBV19	TRBJ1-4	NA	TRBD1	TGTGCCAGTAGTCCCCCCGGGACAGTTAATGAAAAACTGTTTTTT	CASSPPGTVNEKLFF
TRBV10-3	TRBJ1-2	NA	TRBD1	TGTGCCATCAACAAGGGACAGAACTCCTATGGCTACACCTTC	CAINKGQNSYGYTF
TRBV4-3	TRBJ2-7	NA	TRBD1	TGCGCCAGCAGCCAGACAAGAGGGGGCCGGGGCGGCGCGTACTTC	CASSQTRGGRGGAYF
TRBV2	TRBJ1-4	NA	TRBD1	TGTGCCAGCAGCGACAGGGCCGCTAATGAAAAACTGTTTTTT	CASSDRAANEKLFF
TRBV6-5	TRBJ2-1	NA	NA	TGTGCCAGCAGTTACTCGTCGCGAGGAGTCTACAATGAGCAGTTCTTC	CASSYSSRGVYNEQFF
TRBV28	TRBJ2-6	NA	NA	TGTGCCAGCAGTTCTCCGGGACACCGTTACTCTGGGGCCAACGTCCTGACTTTC	CASSSPGHRYSGANVLTF
TRBV4-3	TRBJ1-2	NA	TRBD1	TGCGCCAGCAGCCAGGGACAGGGGCCGTATGGCTACACCTTC	CASSQGQGPYGYTF
TRBV7-2	TRBJ2-7	NA	TRBD1	TGTGCCAGCAGCTCTCAGGGGGCTTTATACTACGAGCAGTACTTC	CASSSQGALYYEQYF
TRBV9	TRBJ2-6	NA	NA	TGTGCCAGCAGCCCTTTGGGGGGTATCTCTGGGGCCAACGTCCTGACTTTC	CASSPLGGISGANVLTF
TRBV6-1	TRBJ1-2	NA	TRBD1	TGTGCCAGCAGTGAATACCCAGGGGGCGATGGCTACACCTTC	CASSEYPGGDGYTF
TRBV19	TRBJ1-1	NA	NA	TGTGCCAGTAGGACCCCCGGGTTGGACACTGAAGCTTTCTTT	CASRTPGLDTEAFF
TRBV2	TRBJ2-7	NA	NA	TGTGCCAGCAGTGTGGGCCGTCTTTGGGAGCAGTACTTC	CASSVGRLWEQYF
TRBV6-4	TRBJ2-1	NA	NA	TGTGCCAGCAGTCCCCAGGCTAGCGAATACAATGAGCAGTTCTTC	CASSPQASEYNEQFF
TRBV13	TRBJ2-1	NA	TRBD2	TGTGCCAGCAGCTGGACTAGCGCGGATGAGCAGTTCTTC	CASSWTSADEQFF
TRBV6-1	TRBJ2-1	NA	NA	TGTGCCAGCGCGGACAGTTCTATTCTCAATGAGCAGTTCTTC	CASADSSILNEQFF
TRBV4-2	TRBJ2-1	NA	NA	TGTGCCAGCAGCCAAGATATCAGGACTAACCCCTACAATGAGCAGTTCTTC	CASSQDIRTNPYNEQFF
TRBV18	TRBJ2-7	NA	TRBD2	TGTGCCAGCTCACCTCCGGGACTAGCGGATTACGAGCAGTACTTC	CASSPPGLADYEQYF
TRBV6-1	TRBJ2-5	NA	NA	TGTGCCAGCAGGGCCGGACATGGAGAGACCCAGTACTTC	CASRAGHGETQYF
TRBV5-1	TRBJ2-3	NA	TRBD2	TGCGCCAGCAGCTGGGGACTAGACGGCACAGATACGCAGTATTTT	CASSWGLDGTDTQYF
TRBV6-1	TRBJ1-2	NA	NA	TGTGCCAGCAGTGCCCTATGGGGGGATGGCTACACCTTC	CASSALWGDGYTF
TRBV28	TRBJ2-5	NA	NA	TGTGCCAGCAGTTTAGGGGTCAGGGGTATAGACTTC	CASSLGVRGIDF
TRBV6-1	TRBJ1-1	NA	TRBD1	TGTGCCAGCACCACGACAGGGAAGAACACTGAAGCTTTCTTT	CASTTTGKNTEAFF
TRBV9	TRBJ2-5	NA	NA	TGTGCCAGCAGCGTTACTTTTCAAGAGACCCAGTACTTC	CASSVTFQETQYF
TRBV13	TRBJ1-3	NA	TRBD1	TGTGCCAGCAGCCCCCAGGGGGACTCTGGAAACACCATATATTTT	CASSPQGDSGNTIYF
TRBV28	TRBJ1-2	NA	NA	TGTGCCAGCAGTCCCCCGGGTCTTTCCTCTTATGGCTACACCTTC	CASSPPGLSSYGYTF
TRBV5-4	TRBJ2-1	NA	TRBD2	TGTGCCAGCAGTTTGGGACTAGCGGGAGCCTACAATGAGCAGTTCTTC	CASSLGLAGAYNEQFF
TRBV30	TRBJ1-6	NA	NA	TGTGCCTGGAGCCGGGACTCCTATAATTCACCCCTCCACTTT	CAWSRDSYNSPLHF
TRBV18	TRBJ2-7	NA	NA	TGTGCCAGCTCAAGCCAGACAGGTTCCCACGAGCAGTACTTC	CASSSQTGSHEQYF
TRBV9	TRBJ2-7	NA	NA	TGTGCCAGCAGCGTAGACGGCTCCTACGAGCAGTACTTC	CASSVDGSYEQYF
TRBV4-1	TRBJ2-5	NA	NA	TGCGCCAGCAGCCACCCCCCCACAGGGCGAGGGGAGACCCAGTACTTC	CASSHPPTGRGETQYF
TRBV5-4	TRBJ2-2	NA	TRBD2	TGTGCCAGCAGCTTGACTAGCGTCACCAGCGGGGAGCTGTTTTTT	CASSLTSVTSGELFF
TRBV27	TRBJ2-3	once	TRBD2	TGTGCCAGTTTAGCGGGGGGGAGCACAGATACGCAGTATTTT	CASLAGGSTDTQYF
TRBV7-9	TRBJ2-5	once	NA	TGTGCCAGCAGCTTTTCGGGGGAGGAGACCCAGTACTTC	CASSFSGEETQYF
TRBV28	TRBJ2-3	NA	NA	TGTGCCAGCAGTTTAGAGTTGAATACGCAGTATTTT	CASSLELNTQYF
TRBV7-2	TRBJ1-5	once	NA	TGTGCCAGCAGCTTGGTAGGAGGCAATCAGCCCCAGCATTTT	CASSLVGGNQPQHF
TRBV29-1	TRBJ2-3	NA	NA	TGCAGCACCTTTGGGAGTAGCACAGATACGCAGTATTTT	CSTFGSSTDTQYF
TRBV6-6	TRBJ2-7	NA	NA	TGTGCCAGCAGTTACTCAGGGGGAAGCTCCTACGAGCAGTACTTC	CASSYSGGSSYEQYF
TRBV7-7	TRBJ2-1	NA	TRBD1	TGTGCTAGCAGCATCGACAGGGTTGCCACTGAGCAGTTCTTC	CASSIDRVATEQFF
TRBV7-2	TRBJ1-3	NA	NA	TGTGCCAGCAGCTTAGCGTACCCGAGCTCTGGAAACACCATATATTTT	CASSLAYPSSGNTIYF
TRBV29-1	TRBJ2-7	few	TRBD2	TGCAGCGTTCCCACTAGCGGGACAACCTACGAGCAGTACTTC	CSVPTSGTTYEQYF